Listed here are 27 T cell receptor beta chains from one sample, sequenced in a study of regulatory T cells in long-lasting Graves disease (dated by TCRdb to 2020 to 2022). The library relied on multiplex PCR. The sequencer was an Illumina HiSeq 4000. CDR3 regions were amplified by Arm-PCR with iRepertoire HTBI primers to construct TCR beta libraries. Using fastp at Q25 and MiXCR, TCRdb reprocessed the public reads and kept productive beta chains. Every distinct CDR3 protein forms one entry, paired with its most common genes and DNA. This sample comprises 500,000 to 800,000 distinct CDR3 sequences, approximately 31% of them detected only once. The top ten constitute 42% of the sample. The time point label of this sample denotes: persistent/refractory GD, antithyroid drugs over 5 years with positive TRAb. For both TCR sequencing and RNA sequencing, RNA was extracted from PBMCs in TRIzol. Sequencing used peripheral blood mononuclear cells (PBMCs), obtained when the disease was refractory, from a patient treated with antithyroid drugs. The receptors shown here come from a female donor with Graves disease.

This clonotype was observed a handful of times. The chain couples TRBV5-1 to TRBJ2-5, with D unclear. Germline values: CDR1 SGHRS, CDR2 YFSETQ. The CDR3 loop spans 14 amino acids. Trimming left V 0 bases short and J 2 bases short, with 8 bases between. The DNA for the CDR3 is TGCGCCAGCAGCTTGGCGACGACTCAAGAGACCCAGTACTTC. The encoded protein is CASSLATTQETQYF.

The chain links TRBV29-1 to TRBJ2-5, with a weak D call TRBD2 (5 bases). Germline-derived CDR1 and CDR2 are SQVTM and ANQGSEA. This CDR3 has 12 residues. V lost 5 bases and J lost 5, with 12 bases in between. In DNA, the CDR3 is TGCAGCGTTTCGGCGCGGGTGGAGACCCAGTACTTC. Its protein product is CSVSARVETQYF.

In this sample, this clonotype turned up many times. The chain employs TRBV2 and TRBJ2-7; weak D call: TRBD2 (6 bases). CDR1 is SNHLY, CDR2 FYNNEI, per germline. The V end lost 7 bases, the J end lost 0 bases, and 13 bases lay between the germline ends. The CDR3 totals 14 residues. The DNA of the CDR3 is TGTGCCAGCACTCGGGAGCTAAGCTCCTACGAGCAGTACTTC. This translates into CASTRELSSYEQYF.

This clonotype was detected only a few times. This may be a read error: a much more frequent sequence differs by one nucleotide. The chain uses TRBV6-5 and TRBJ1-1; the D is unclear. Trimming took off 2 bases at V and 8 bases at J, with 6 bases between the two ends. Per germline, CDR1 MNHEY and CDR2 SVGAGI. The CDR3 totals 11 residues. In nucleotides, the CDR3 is TGTGCCAGCAGTTACCGGGAGGAAGCTTTCTTT. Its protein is CASSYREEAFF.

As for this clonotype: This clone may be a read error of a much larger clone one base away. CDR3 loop: CASKPRIQDTEAFF. The CDR3 DNA reads as TGTGCCAGCAAACCACGGATCCAGGACACTGAAGCTTTCTTT. The chain links TRBV28 to TRBJ1-1; D gene uncertain. CDR3 size: 14 residues. CDR1 is MDHEN and CDR2 is SYDVKM in the germline V gene. Deletions cut 7 bases from V and 3 bases from J, with 15 bases between.

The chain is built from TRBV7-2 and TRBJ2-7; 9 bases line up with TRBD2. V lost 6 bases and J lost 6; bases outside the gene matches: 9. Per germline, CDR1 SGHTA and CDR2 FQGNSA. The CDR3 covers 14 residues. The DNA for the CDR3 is TGTGCCAGCAGTAAACGGGGCGGGAGGGCCGAGCAGTACTTC. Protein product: CASSKRGGRAEQYF.

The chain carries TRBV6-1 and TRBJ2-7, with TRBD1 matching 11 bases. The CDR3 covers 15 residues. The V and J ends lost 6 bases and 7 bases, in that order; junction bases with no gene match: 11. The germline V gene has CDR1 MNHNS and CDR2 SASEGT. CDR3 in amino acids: CASREPGQGAKEQYF. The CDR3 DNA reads TGTGCCAGCAGAGAGCCAGGACAGGGGGCGAAGGAGCAGTACTTC.

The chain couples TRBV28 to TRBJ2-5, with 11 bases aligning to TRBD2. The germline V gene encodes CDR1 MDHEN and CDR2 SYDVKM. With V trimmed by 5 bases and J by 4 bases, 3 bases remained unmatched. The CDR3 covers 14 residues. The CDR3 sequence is CASSTSGRTETQYF. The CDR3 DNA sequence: TGTGCCAGCAGTACTAGCGGGAGAACAGAGACCCAGTACTTC.

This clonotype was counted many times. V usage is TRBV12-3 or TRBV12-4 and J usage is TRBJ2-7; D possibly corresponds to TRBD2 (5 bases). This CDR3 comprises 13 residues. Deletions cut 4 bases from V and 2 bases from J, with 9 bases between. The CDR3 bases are TGTGCCAGCAGTTCGACGGGAACCTACGAGCAGTACTTC. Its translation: CASSSTGTYEQYF.

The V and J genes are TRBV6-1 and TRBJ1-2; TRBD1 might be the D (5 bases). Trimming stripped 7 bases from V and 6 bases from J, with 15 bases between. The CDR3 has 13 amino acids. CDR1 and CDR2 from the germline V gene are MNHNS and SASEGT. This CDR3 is CASTKMSRDGYTF. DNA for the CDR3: TGTGCCAGCACCAAGATGAGCAGGGATGGCTACACCTTC.

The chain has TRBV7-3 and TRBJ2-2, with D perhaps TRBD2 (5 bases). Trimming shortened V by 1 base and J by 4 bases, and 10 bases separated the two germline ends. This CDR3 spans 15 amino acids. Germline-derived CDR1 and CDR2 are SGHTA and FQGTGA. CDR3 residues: CASSLNLRGTGELFF. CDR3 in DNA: TGTGCCAGCAGCTTAAATCTACGGGGCACCGGGGAGCTGTTTTTT.

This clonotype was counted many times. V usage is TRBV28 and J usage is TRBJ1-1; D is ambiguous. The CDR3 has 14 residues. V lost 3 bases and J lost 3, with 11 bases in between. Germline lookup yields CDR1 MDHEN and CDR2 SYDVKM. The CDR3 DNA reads TGTGCCAGCAGTTTTGAGTTAAACTACACTGAAGCTTTCTTT. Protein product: CASSFELNYTEAFF.

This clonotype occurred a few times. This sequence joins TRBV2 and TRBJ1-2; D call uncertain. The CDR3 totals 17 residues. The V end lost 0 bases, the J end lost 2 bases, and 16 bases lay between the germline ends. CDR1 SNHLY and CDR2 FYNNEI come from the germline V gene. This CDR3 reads CASSEARGLSPNYGYTF. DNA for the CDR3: TGTGCCAGCAGTGAAGCACGGGGTCTATCCCCGAACTATGGCTACACCTTC.

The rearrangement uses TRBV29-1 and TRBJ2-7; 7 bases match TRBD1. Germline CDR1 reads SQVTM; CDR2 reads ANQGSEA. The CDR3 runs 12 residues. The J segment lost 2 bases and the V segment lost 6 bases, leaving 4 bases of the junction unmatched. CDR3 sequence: CSVGTAAYEQYF. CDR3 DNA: TGCAGCGTAGGGACAGCAGCCTACGAGCAGTACTTC.

The CDR3 DNA follows: TGCAGCGTGAGACAAAGGCTGAACACTGAAGCTTTCTTT. Translation gives CSVRQRLNTEAFF. V is TRBV29-1 and J is TRBJ1-1; D remains ambiguous. Trimming removed 6 bases from V and 0 bases from J, with 11 bases in between. The CDR3 runs to 13 residues. Germline-derived CDR1 and CDR2 are SQVTM and ANQGSEA.

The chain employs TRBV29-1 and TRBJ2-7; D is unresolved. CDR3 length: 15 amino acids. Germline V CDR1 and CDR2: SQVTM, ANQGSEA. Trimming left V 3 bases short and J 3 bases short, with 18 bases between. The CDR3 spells CSVENSDGGLYEQYF. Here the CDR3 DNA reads TGCAGCGTTGAGAACAGCGACGGTGGTCTCTACGAGCAGTACTTC.

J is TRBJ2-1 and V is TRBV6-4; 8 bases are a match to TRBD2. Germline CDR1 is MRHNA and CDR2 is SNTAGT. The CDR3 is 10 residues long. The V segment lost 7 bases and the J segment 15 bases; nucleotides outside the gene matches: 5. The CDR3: CASTGTRGFF. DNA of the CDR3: TGTGCCAGCACCGGGACTAGGGGGTTCTTC.

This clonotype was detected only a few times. CDR3 in DNA: TGCAGTGCTAACTCTCCAAGGCCGGGACAGCCCCAGCATTTT. It encodes CSANSPRPGQPQHF. V and J are TRBV20-1 and TRBJ1-5, with D unclear. V lost 4 bases and J 7 bases, leaving 17 bases between the germline ends. The CDR3 has 14 residues. In germline, CDR1 is DFQATT, CDR2 SNEGSKA (reference sequence).

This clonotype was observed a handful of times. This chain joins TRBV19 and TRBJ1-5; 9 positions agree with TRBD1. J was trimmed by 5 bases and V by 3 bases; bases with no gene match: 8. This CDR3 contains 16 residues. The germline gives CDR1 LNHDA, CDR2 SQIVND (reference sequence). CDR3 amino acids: CASSIVLQGAHQPQHF. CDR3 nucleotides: TGTGCCAGTAGTATTGTGTTACAGGGGGCCCATCAGCCCCAGCATTTT.

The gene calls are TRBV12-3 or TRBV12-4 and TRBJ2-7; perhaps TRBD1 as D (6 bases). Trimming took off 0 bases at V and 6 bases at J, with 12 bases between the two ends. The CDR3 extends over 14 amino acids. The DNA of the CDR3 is TGTGCCAGCAGTTTAGCGGCCAGGGGTTCCGAGCAGTACTTC. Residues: CASSLAARGSEQYF.

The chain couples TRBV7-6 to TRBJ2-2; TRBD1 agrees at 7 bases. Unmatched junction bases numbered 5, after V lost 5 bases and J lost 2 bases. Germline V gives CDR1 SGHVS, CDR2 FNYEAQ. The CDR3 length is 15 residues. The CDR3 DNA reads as TGTGCCAGCAGCAAGACAGGGACCAACACCGGGGAGCTGTTTTTT. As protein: CASSKTGTNTGELFF. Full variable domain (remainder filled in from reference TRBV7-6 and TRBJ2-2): GAGVSQSPRYKVTKRGQDVALRCDPISGHVSLYWYRQALGQGPEFLTYFNYEAQQDKSGLPNDRFSAERPEGSISTLTIQRTEQRDSAMYRCASSKTGTNTGELFFGEGSRLTVL.

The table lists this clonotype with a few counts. In nucleotides, the CDR3 is TGCAGTGCTAGCTTACTAGCGGGAGGTTTGGGAGAGACCCAGTACTTC. The encoded protein is CSASLLAGGLGETQYF. V and J are TRBV20-1 and TRBJ2-5; 12 nucleotides match TRBD2. The length of the CDR3 is 16 residues. J was trimmed by 4 bases and V by 3 bases; bases with no gene match: 9. CDR1 and CDR2 (germline): DFQATT, SNEGSKA (reference sequence).

The CDR3 region has the DNA TGTGCCAGCAGTTCAGCCGCAGGGTTTCATAGGACTGAAGCTTTCTTT. This encodes CASSSAAGFHRTEAFF. The chain uses TRBV27 and TRBJ1-1; D is perhaps TRBD1 (5 bases). The CDR3 totals 16 residues. V was clipped by 4 bases and J by 5 bases, with 20 bases between them. The germline V gene has CDR1 MNHEY and CDR2 SMNVEV (reference sequence).

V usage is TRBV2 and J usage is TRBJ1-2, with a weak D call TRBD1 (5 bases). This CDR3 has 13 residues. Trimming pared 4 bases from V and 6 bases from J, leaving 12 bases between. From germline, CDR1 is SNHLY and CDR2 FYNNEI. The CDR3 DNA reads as TGTGCCAGCAGTGGATGGCAGGGTGATGGCTACACCTTC. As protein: CASSGWQGDGYTF. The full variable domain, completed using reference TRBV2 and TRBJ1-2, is EPEVTQTPSHQVTQMGQEVILRCVPISNHLYFYWYRQILGQKVEFLVSFYNNEISEKSEIFDDQFSVERPDGSNFTLKIRSTKLEDSAMYFCASSGWQGDGYTFGSGTRLTVV.

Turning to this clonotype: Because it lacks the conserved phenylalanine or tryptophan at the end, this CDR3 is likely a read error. The CDR3 here is CASRDRGKEKLFL. The CDR3, as DNA: TGTGCCAGCCGAGACAGGGGGAAAGAAAAACTGTTTCTT. The V call is TRBV6-1, the J call TRBJ1-4, with TRBD1 matching over 9 bases. Looked up from germline, CDR1 is MNHNS and CDR2 is SASEGT. The length of the CDR3 is 13 residues. J lost 8 bases, V lost 8 bases, and 6 bases had no gene match.

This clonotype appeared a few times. CDR3 coding DNA: TGTGCCAGCATGAACTCCTACGAGCAGTACTTC. Encoded protein: CASMNSYEQYF. This chain links TRBV6-1 with TRBJ2-7; D not certain. Germline V gene data show CDR1 as MNHNS and CDR2 as SASEGT. V was shortened by 7 bases and J by 0 bases, with 4 bases between the two germline ends. The CDR3 covers 11 residues.

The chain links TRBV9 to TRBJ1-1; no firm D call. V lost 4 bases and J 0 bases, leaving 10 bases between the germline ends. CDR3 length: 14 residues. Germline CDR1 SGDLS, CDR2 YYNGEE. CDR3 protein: CASSPLIVNTEAFF. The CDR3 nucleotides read TGTGCCAGCAGCCCGCTTATCGTGAACACTGAAGCTTTCTTT.